Given below is one T cell receptor (beta chain) in context. Original processing methods: The authors estimated nucleated cell counts from reference gene primer amplification. Assay: immunoSEQ multiplex PCR; the TCRdb copy retains only in-frame clones and omits some. Clonal size and the V and J genes are those of that table, whereas D and trimming came from the DNA. Counted here are 200,000 or so clones, less than 90% occurring once; the ten biggest clones make up approximately 1.6%. The data belong to a study of blood T cell repertoires in COVID-19. Study information: The United States, Italy and Spain were the sources of the acute and convalescent COVID-19 samples. The analysed material was cDNA or gDNA that came from T cells, B-cell-depleted T cells, or PBMCs.

V lost 2 bases and J lost 8; bases outside the gene matches: 10. The CDR3 totals 16 residues. Looked up from germline, CDR1 is KGHDR and CDR2 is SFDVKD. Sequenced: peripheral blood. The receptor comes from a man between 70 and 80 years old with acute or convalescent COVID-19. The rearrangement links TRBV24-1 to TRBJ2-1, with TRBD2 matching over 8 bases. The CDR3 here is CATSDSLAGSDYEQFF. CDR3 bases: TGTGCCACCAGTGATTCTTTAGCGGGAAGTGACTATGAGCAGTTCTTC.